The entry below describes one T cell receptor (beta chain). Its antigen is unidentified. This sample is part of a study of cytomegalovirus exposure and HLA in healthy donors. Here immunoSEQ multiplex PCR was the method, and the copy in TCRdb shows in-frame clones only, minus some. Of 100,000 to 150,000 clones in the sample, about 84% were seen once. There are 14 residues in the CDR3. Germline CDR1 and CDR2: SNHLY and FYNNEI. Trimming took 6 bases from V and 2 from J, leaving 13 bases between them. General study points: The dataset shows that most TCR sequences were rare, while some public TCRs occurred in many donors.

The receptor comes from a woman aged 30 to 39 in good health and CMV-seronegative. Sequenced material: PBMCs. The V and J genes are TRBV2 and TRBJ1-1; the D gene is possibly TRBD1 (5 bases). The CDR3 DNA sequence: TGTGCCAGCAGGGAGTTGACAGTCAACACTGAAGCTTTCTTT. The encoded protein is CASRELTVNTEAFF.